This T cell receptor (beta chain) was sequenced for a study of T cells in Graves' hyperthyroidism and ophthalmopathy. Findings and limits, study-wide: Also found in blood were most expanded thyroid clonotypes above 0.001.

Amplification of TCR beta CDR3 regions was performed using RNA transcripts as template. The HTBI set primed first-round TCR CDR3 RT-PCR. TCRdb re-called the multiplex PCR reads with MiXCR, one entry per CDR3 protein. The top ten clones hold 8.4% of a sample with 700,000 or so distinct CDR3 sequences, over 15% of them seen once. Over 8 ml fresh peripheral blood yielded the PBMCs. Looked up from germline, CDR1 is SNHLY and CDR2 is FYNNEI. The CDR3 has 14 residues. The junction had 10 bases not matched to a gene; V was cut back by 6 bases and J by 7 bases. In its sample, this clonotype was seen many times. Its antigen is still unknown.

The clonotype originates from a man aged 18 to 29 with Graves' hyperthyroidism. This sequence joins TRBV2 and TRBJ2-7; 9 bases match TRBD1. Material for sequencing was blood. For the CDR3, the DNA is TGTGCCAGCAGAGCACCGGGACAGGGATGGGAGCAGTACTTC. Encoded protein: CASRAPGQGWEQYF.